The entry below gives a single T cell receptor beta chain sequence along with its context. The antigen is not known. The CDR3 runs 15 residues. The V end lost 0 bases, the J end lost 9 bases, and 12 bases lay between the germline ends. Germline CDR1 and CDR2: SGHVS and FQNEAQ. The source of the sample is a study of blood T cells in healthy people across ages. Study results and limitations: Greater diversity and more naive CD4+ cells were seen in long-lived donors than in aged donors.

Sample-barcoded 5' priming and a J-beta primer mix drove a second PCR of 7 to 11 cycles. In TCRdb, the 5' RACE reads were re-called with MiXCR into one record per CDR3 protein. The sample includes approximately 1,700,000 distinct CDR3 sequences, around 42% of them seen just once. This clonotype was obtained from a human donor in good health. Sequencing used blood. V gene TRBV7-8 combines with J gene TRBJ1-6; D might be TRBD1 (5 bases). The CDR3 sequence: CASSLAPRGSSPLHF. DNA for the CDR3: TGTGCCAGCAGCTTAGCGCCCCGGGGGAGTTCACCCCTCCACTTT.